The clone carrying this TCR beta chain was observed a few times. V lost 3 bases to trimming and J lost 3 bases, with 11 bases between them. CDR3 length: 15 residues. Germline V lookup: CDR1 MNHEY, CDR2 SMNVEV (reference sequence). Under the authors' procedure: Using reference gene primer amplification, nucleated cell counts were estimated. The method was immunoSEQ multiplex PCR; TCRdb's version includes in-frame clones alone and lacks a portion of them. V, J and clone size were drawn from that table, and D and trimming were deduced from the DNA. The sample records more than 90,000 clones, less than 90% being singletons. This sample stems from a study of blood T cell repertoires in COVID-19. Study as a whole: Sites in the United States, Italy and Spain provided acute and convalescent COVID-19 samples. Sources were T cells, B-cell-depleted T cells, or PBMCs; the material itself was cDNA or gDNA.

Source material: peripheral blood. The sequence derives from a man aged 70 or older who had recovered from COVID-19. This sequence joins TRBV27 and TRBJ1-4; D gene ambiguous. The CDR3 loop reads CASSFLGRSNEKLFF. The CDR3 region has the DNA TGTGCCAGCAGTTTTCTAGGGAGGTCTAATGAAAAACTGTTTTTT.